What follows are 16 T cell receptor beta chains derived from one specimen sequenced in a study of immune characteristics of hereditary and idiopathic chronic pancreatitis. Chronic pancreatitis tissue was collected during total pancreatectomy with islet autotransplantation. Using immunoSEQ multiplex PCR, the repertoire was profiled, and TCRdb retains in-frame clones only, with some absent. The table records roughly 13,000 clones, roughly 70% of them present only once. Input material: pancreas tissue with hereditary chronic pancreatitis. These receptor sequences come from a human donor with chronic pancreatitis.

Written as DNA, the CDR3 is TGTGCCAGCAGTGGGGGGTGGGAGCTAACAGATACGCAGTATTTT. Protein: CASSGGWELTDTQYF. This chain links TRBV2 with TRBJ2-3; possibly TRBD1 or TRBD2 for D (5 bases each). This CDR3 region has 15 residues. Germline CDR1 is SNHLY and CDR2 is FYNNEI. V was shortened by 4 bases and J by 3 bases, with 14 bases between the two germline ends.

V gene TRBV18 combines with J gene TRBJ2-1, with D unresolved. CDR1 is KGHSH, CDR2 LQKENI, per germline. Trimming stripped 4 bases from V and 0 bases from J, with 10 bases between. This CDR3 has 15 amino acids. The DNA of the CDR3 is TGTGCCAGCTCACAGACTCCTAGCTCCTACAATGAGCAGTTCTTC. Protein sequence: CASSQTPSSYNEQFF.

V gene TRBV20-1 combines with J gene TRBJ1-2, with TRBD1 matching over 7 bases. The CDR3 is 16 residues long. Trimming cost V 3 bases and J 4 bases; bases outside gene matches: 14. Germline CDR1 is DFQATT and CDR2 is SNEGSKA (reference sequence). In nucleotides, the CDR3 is TGCAGTGCTAGTTTCGCAGGGGGGAACGTCGGCTATGGCTACACCTTC. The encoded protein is CSASFAGGNVGYGYTF.

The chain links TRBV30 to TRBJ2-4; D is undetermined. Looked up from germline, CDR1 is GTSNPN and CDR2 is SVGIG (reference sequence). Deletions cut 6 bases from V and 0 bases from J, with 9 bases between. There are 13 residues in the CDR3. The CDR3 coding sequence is TGTGCCTGTCTTGGTCTAGCCAAAAACATTCAGTACTTC. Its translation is CACLGLAKNIQYF.

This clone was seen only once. CDR3 sequence reads: CATSREGGTGAFF. The CDR3 DNA reads TGTGCCACCAGCAGAGAGGGGGGAACGGGAGCTTTCTTT. The chain links TRBV15 to TRBJ1-1, with D possibly TRBD1 on 5 matching bases. V lost 0 bases to trimming and J lost 10 bases, with 12 bases between them. In germline, CDR1 is LNHNV, CDR2 YYDKDF (reference sequence). This CDR3 is built from 13 residues. Looking up the rest from reference TRBV15 and TRBJ1-1 gives the full variable domain: DAMVIQNPRYQVTQFGKPVTLSCSQTLNHNVMYWYQQKSSQAPKLLFHYYDKDFNNEADTPDNFQSRRPNTSFCFLDIRSPGLGDTAMYLCATSREGGTGAFFGQGTRLTVV.

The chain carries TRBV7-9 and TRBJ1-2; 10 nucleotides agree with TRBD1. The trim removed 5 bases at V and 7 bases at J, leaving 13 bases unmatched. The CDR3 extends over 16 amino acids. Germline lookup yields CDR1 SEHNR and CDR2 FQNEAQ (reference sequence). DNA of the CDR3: TGTGCCAGCAGCCCGTACCCGGGGACAGGGGAGCGTGGCTACACCTTC. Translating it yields CASSPYPGTGERGYTF.

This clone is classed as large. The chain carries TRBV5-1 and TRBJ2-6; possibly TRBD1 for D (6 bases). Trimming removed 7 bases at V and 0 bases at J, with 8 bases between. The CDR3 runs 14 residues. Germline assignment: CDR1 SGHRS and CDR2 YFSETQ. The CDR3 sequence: CASLDSSGANVLTF. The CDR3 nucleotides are TGCGCCAGCCTGGACAGCTCTGGGGCCAACGTCCTGACTTTC.

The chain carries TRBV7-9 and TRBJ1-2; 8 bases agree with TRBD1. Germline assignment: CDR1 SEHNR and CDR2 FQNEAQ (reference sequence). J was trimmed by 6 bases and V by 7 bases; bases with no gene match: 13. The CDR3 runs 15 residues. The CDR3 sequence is CASTSQRTGFDGYTF. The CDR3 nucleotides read TGTGCCAGCACCAGTCAAAGGACAGGGTTTGATGGCTACACCTTC. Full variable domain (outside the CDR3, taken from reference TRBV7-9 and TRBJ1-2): DTGVSQNPRHKITKRGQNVTFRCDPISEHNRLYWYRQTLGQGPEFLTYFQNEAQLEKSRLLSDRFSAERPKGSFSTLEIQRTEQGDSAMYLCASTSQRTGFDGYTFGSGTRLTVV.

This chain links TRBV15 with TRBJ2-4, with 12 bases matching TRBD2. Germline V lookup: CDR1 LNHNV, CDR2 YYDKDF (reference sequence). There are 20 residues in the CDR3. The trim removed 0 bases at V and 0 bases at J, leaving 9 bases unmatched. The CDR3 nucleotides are TGTGCCACCAGCAGAGATCGGCTTCTAGCGGGAGGGCTAGCCAAAAACATTCAGTACTTC. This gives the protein CATSRDRLLAGGLAKNIQYF.

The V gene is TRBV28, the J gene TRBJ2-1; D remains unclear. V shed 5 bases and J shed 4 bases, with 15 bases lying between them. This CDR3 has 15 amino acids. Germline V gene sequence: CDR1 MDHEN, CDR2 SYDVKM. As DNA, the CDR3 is TGTGCCAGCAGTGAACCAGCGCGGCTATACAATGAGCAGTTCTTC. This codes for CASSEPARLYNEQFF.

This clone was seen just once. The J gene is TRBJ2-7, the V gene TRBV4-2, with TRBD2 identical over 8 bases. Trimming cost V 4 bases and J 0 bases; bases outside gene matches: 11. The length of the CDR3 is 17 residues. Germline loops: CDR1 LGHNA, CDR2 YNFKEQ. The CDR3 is CASSLGTGTRSSYEQYF. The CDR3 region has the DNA TGTGCCAGCAGCCTTGGGACCGGGACTAGGAGCTCCTACGAGCAGTACTTC.

The DNA of the CDR3 is TGTGCCAGCAGCCAAGTTAAATTGGGAGGAGAAAAACTGTTTTTT. Its protein product is CASSQVKLGGEKLFF. This chain connects TRBV14 to TRBJ1-4; no firm D call. This CDR3 has 15 residues. Germline-derived CDR1 and CDR2 are SGHDN and FVKESK. V was shortened by 1 base and J by 8 bases, with 14 bases between the two germline ends. Variable domain in full (rest from reference TRBV14 and TRBJ1-4): EAGVTQFPSHSVIEKGQTVTLRCDPISGHDNLYWYRRVMGKEIKFLLHFVKESKQDESGMPNNRFLAERTGGTYSTLKVQPAELEDSGVYFCASSQVKLGGEKLFFGSGTQLSVL.

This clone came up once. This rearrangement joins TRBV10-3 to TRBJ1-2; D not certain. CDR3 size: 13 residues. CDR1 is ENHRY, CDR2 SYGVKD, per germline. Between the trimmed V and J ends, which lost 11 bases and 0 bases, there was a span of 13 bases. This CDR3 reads CASGKGSNYGYTF. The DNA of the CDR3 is TGTGCCTCCGGTAAGGGATCTAACTATGGCTACACCTTC.

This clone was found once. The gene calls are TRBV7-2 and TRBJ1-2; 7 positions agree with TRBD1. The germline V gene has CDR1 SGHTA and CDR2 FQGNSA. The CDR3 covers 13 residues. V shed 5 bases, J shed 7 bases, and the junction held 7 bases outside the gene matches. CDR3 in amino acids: CASSPRGQLGYTF. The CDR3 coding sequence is TGTGCCAGCAGCCCTAGGGGGCAGCTTGGCTACACCTTC.

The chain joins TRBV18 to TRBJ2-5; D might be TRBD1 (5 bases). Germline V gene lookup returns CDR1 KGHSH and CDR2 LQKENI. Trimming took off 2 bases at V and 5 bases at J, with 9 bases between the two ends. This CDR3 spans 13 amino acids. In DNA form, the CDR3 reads TGTGCCAGCTCACCAGGGGCGCTCGAGACCCAGTACTTC. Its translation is CASSPGALETQYF.

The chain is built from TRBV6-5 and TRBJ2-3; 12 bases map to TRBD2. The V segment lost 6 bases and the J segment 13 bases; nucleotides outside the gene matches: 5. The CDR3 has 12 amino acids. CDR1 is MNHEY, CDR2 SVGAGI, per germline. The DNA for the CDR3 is TGTGCCAGCAGCCGCCGGACTAGCGGGAAGTATTTT. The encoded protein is CASSRRTSGKYF.